Given below is one T cell receptor (beta chain) in context. These data originate in a study of blood T cell repertoires in COVID-19. Germline CDR1 reads SGHTA; CDR2 reads FQGTGA. The J segment lost 5 bases and the V segment lost 5 bases, leaving 6 bases of the junction unmatched. The CDR3 is 15 amino acids. Original processing notes: Estimation of nucleated cell counts relied on the amplification of reference gene primers. Measured with immunoSEQ multiplex PCR; TCRdb has only the in-frame clones, and not every one. Clonal size and the V and J genes are those of that table, whereas D and trimming came from the DNA. The sample has around 65,000 clones, 70% to 85% seen once.

Sequencing was carried out using peripheral blood. The rearrangement links TRBV7-3 to TRBJ2-5, with 12 bases matching TRBD1. This clonotype originated in a human donor in a cohort sampled during active COVID-19. As DNA, the CDR3 is TGTGCCAGCAGCCGGGACAGGGGGCGGCGGGAGACCCAGTACTTC. It codes for CASSRDRGRRETQYF.